One sample yielded the 15 T cell receptor beta chains listed below, sequenced in a study of tumor-infiltrating lymphocytes in primary liver carcinoma. From about 19-30 mg of unsorted bulk tissue, DNA and RNA were co-extracted together. Production of TCR beta cDNA used around 460 ng total RNA together with a constant-region primer. Nested multiplex PCR, run for three rounds with slightly modified ARM-PCR, yielded TCR beta libraries. TRBV1-TRBV30 forward primers and a C-beta reverse primer were used in the first two PCR rounds, which each ran for about 11 cycles. One entry per CDR3 protein results from TCRdb running MiXCR on the multiplex PCR reads. The profile shows about 70,000 distinct CDR3 sequences, more than 60% of them singletons. Sequences were obtained from liver tumor tissue from sampling region 4. The subset: tumor region T4, right-lateral pole. The origin of the receptors is a man between 40 and 49 years old with primary liver carcinoma and hepatitis B virus infection.

About this clonotype: This may stem from a read error, because a much larger clone lies one nucleotide away. This chain's CDR3 is CARSLTGSDYGYTF. As DNA, the CDR3 is TGTGCCAGGAGCTTGACAGGGAGCGACTATGGCTACACCTTC. The chain carries TRBV7-9 and TRBJ1-2; 7 bases line up with TRBD1. The CDR3 runs to 14 residues. Germline V gene data show CDR1 as SEHNR and CDR2 as FQNEAQ (reference sequence). The full variable domain, with the rest looked up from reference TRBV7-9 and TRBJ1-2, is DTGVSQNPRHKITKRGQNVTFRCDPISEHNRLYWYRQTLGQGPEFLTYFQNEAQLEKSRLLSDRFSAERPKGSFSTLEIQRTEQGDSAMYLCARSLTGSDYGYTFGSGTRLTVV.

A note on this clonotype: This could be a read error, since a much larger clone is one nucleotide away. V is TRBV28 and J is TRBJ2-5; D might be TRBD1 or TRBD2, each matching 5 bases. This CDR3 has 16 amino acids. From germline, CDR1 is MDHEN and CDR2 SYDVKM. In DNA form, the CDR3 reads TGTGCCGGCAGTTCCTTGGGACGGATTATGGGAGAGACCCAGTACTTC. Its protein is CAGSSLGRIMGETQYF.

A note on this clonotype: In this CDR3 the conserved last residue, phenylalanine or tryptophan, is missing, so a read error is likely. It is unclear where the CDR3 begins or ends on the DNA, so no DNA is shown, and the CDR3 is as TCRdb lists it. This chain connects TRBV10-3 to TRBJ1-6; the table's D call TRBD1 went unverified against the DNA. Germline CDR1 and CDR2: ENHRY and SYGVKD. Termini included, the CDR3 measures 13 amino acids. The CDR3 is CAIMQGFESPLHS.

As for this clonotype: Possible read error: a much larger clone is one base away. Here the CDR3 omits its conserved ending phenylalanine or tryptophan, so a read error is the likely source. This chain connects TRBV6-4 to TRBJ2-1, with D unresolved. Germline CDR1 reads MRHNA; CDR2 reads SNTAGT. This CDR3 is built from 15 residues. Trimming pared 2 bases from V and 0 bases from J, leaving 8 bases between. This CDR3 reads CASSDAANSYNEQFL. In nucleotides, the CDR3 is TGTGCCAGCAGTGACGCGGCTAACTCCTACAATGAGCAGTTCCTC.

About this clonotype itself: Its ends do not fully match the called genes, so a read error is possible. This chain joins TRBV4-2 and TRBJ2-1; possibly TRBD2 for D (6 bases). The CDR3 covers 17 residues. Germline lookup yields CDR1 LGHNA and CDR2 YNFKEQ. DNA of the CDR3: TGTGCTAGCAGCCAACAAGATGTTAGGACTACCTTCAATGAGCAGTTCTTC. Its translation is CASSQQDVRTTFNEQFF.

Notes on this clonotype: A read error is likely, as this CDR3 ends without the conserved phenylalanine or tryptophan. This chain's CDR3 is CASSPGWRTDPNYGYTY. For the CDR3, the DNA is TGCGCCAGCAGCCCAGGATGGCGGACGGACCCAAACTATGGCTACACCTAC. J is TRBJ1-2 and V is TRBV5-1; D unclear. The CDR3 length is 17 residues. The germline gives CDR1 SGHRS, CDR2 YFSETQ. V was clipped by 4 bases and J by 2 bases, with 21 bases between them.

As regards this clonotype: Likely a read error: the CDR3 ends without its conserved phenylalanine or tryptophan. The chain joins TRBV29-1 to TRBJ2-1; D is uncertain. V gave up 1 base and J gave up 10 bases, with 8 bases separating them. The CDR3 extends over 11 amino acids. Germline-derived CDR1 and CDR2 are SQVTM and ANQGSEA. CDR3 nucleotides: TGCAGCGTTGAAGCGACCAACGAGCAGTTCTTA. Encoded protein: CSVEATNEQFL.

Concerning this clonotype itself: This likely comes from a read error, as the CDR3 has no conserved phenylalanine or tryptophan at its end. The chain links TRBV4-1 to TRBJ2-1; TRBD2 aligns across 8 bases. Germline trimming cut 1 base from V and 12 bases from J; bases unmatched to any gene: 14. The CDR3 covers 16 residues. The germline gives CDR1 MGHRA, CDR2 YSYEKL. This chain's CDR3 is CASSQGSREGRGGQFL. CDR3 nucleotide sequence: TGCGCCAGCAGCCAAGGTTCCCGGGAGGGCCGAGGTGGGCAGTTCCTC.

About this clonotype: An end of the junction does not agree with germline; a read error may underlie this. The chain links TRBV11-2 to TRBJ2-7; 7 bases are shared with TRBD2. This CDR3 comprises 15 residues. Germline V gene sequence: CDR1 SGHAT, CDR2 FQNNGV. The CDR3 loop is CASIQYSGGGYEQYF. Here the CDR3 DNA reads TGTGCCAGCATCCAATATTCGGGAGGAGGCTACGAACAGTACTTC.

The chain carries TRBV5-1 and TRBJ1-2; unclear D gene. Trimming stripped 5 bases from V and 8 bases from J, with 19 bases between. This CDR3 has 14 amino acids. Germline loops: CDR1 SGHRS, CDR2 YFSETQ. DNA for the CDR3: TGCGCCAGCAGTATTGGCTCGACATGCGAAGGCTACACCTTC. This codes for CASSIGSTCEGYTF.

J is TRBJ2-2 and V is TRBV6-6; D is possibly TRBD2 (5 bases). CDR3 length: 17 amino acids. V was cut by 2 bases and J by 6 bases, with 19 bases left in between. The germline gives CDR1 MNHNY, CDR2 SVGAGI (reference sequence). The CDR3 here is CASSYPGSGETAGELFF. DNA for the CDR3: TGTGCCAGCAGTTACCCCGGCAGTGGGGAGACGGCCGGGGAGCTGTTTTTT.

This clonotype has only a few counts. This may come from a read error, since a much larger clone is one base off. The chain joins TRBV4-1 to TRBJ2-3; D gene ambiguous. Germline V lookup: CDR1 MGHRA, CDR2 YSYEKL. Trimming removed 4 bases at V and 7 bases at J, with 12 bases between. There are 13 residues in the CDR3. Written as DNA, the CDR3 is TGCGCCAGCAGCCTACCTGAGGTTCATACGCAGTATTTT. Translation: CASSLPEVHTQYF.

This clonotype appeared many times. V usage is TRBV7-8 and J usage is TRBJ1-1; D gene ambiguous. The CDR3 covers 15 residues. Trimming took 5 bases from V and 4 from J, leaving 17 bases between them. Germline loops: CDR1 SGHVS, CDR2 FQNEAQ. The CDR3 sequence: CASSLVTRSRTEAFF. The CDR3 DNA sequence: TGTGCCAGCAGCCTCGTCACTCGTTCCCGCACTGAAGCTTTCTTT.

This chain links TRBV20-1 with TRBJ1-5, with D hard to call. The CDR3 covers 14 residues. V lost 5 bases and J lost 0, with 11 bases in between. The germline CDR1 and CDR2 sequences are DFQATT and SNEGSKA (reference sequence). This chain's CDR3 is CSAEGRTSNQPQHF. The CDR3, as DNA: TGCAGTGCTGAGGGCAGGACTAGCAATCAGCCCCAGCATTTT.

With regard to this clonotype: Being one base from a much bigger clone, this may be a read error. The chain recombines TRBV10-3 with TRBJ1-3; D remains unclear. This CDR3 is 15 amino acids long. Deletions cut 9 bases from V and 3 bases from J, with 18 bases between. Per germline, CDR1 ENHRY and CDR2 SYGVKD. The CDR3 DNA reads as TGTGCCATTTCGATAGGCCCCGAGGGTGGAAACACCATATATTTT. Its protein is CAISIGPEGGNTIYF.